This T cell receptor (beta chain) came from a study of metastatic and nonmetastatic thyroid tumors. Study in general: Comparison of repertoires was carried out across blood and tumor or nodule tissue from malignant and benign thyroid patients.

Treatment of any kind had been given to no patient before thyroid surgery. Authors' analysis steps: A classifier of distant metastasis in papillary thyroid cancer was built from CDR3 differences (across clinicopathological groups). From the PCR reads, TCRdb re-called clones with MiXCR. TCRdb assigned the V and J calls; the authors' analysis was not used. The sample includes some 15,000 clones, roughly a quarter seen only once; the top ten take 8% to 13%. This clone occurred many times. The origin of this receptor is a female donor with papillary thyroid cancer or a benign thyroid nodule (not recorded which). Some clones in this sample may be carry-over from other donors' samples. The sample consisted of adjacent normal tissue.

CDR3 DNA sequence: TGTGCCAGCAGGGACAGGGGGTTGAACACTGAAGCTTTCTTT. This codes for CASRDRGLNTEAFF. The V call is TRBV12-3 or TRBV12-4, the J call TRBJ1-1; 10 nucleotides agree with TRBD1. Trimming at V came to 6 bases and at J to 0 bases, leaving 1 base not matched to a gene. This CDR3 spans 14 amino acids.